This T cell receptor (beta chain) appears in the sequencing data of a study of blood T cell repertoires in COVID-19 (dated by TCRdb to 2018 to 2021). Background on the whole study: Samples covering the acute and convalescent phases of COVID-19 were provided by collaborators in the United States, Italy and Spain. The material from the prospective study consisted of cDNA or gDNA derived from T cells, B-cell-depleted T cells, or PBMCs. Subjects who had been exposed to COVID-19, were actively infected with it, or had recovered from it provided the deeply sampled blood TCRbeta repertoires that made up the dataset. The repertoires were released in a freely available public database intended as a resource for research on the immune response to SARS-CoV-2. The samples were drawn from two sources: the first 160 participants of the ongoing ImmuneRACE study, and over 1,000 subjects contributed by 6 global collaborators. The sample metadata nearly always contained a de-identified subject ID, COVID-19 status, age in years and sex. Where HLA class I and class II types were available, the types were taken from metadata supplied by the sample provider, not from assay-based typing.

What the study reported, not specific to this receptor: The quantity of clinical and demographic metadata differed by source and by participant and was supplied without curation.

Concerning this clone: This clone's antigen is unknown. The record has no base qualities; no much larger clone is one base away.

Trimming removed 4 bases from V and 2 bases from J, leaving 8 bases between the germline ends. The CDR3 contains 13 residues, cysteine and phenylalanine counted. The CDR3 DNA has 39 bases and is translated from base 1. TCRbeta CDR3 regions were amplified from genomic DNA using the immunoSEQ Assay, a bias-controlled multiplex PCR. The published analysis was carried out like this. The number of nucleated cells in each sample was estimated from the amplification of reference gene primers within the assay. To quantify the absolute abundance of each unique TCRbeta CDR3 rearrangement, sequence reads were collapsed and filtered. For each sample, productive Simpson clonality was calculated as the square root of Simpson's diversity index across productive rearrangements. Entries here come from immuneACCESS through TCRdb and include only in-frame sequences with V and J called. Some clones fail to appear in such tables; in the studies checked, an unresolved V gene covers under half of the shortfall, and the cause of the remainder is unknown. V and J calls and clone size follow that table, whereas D and trimming were derived from the DNA. Recorded for this sample are about 360,000 clones; around 90% of them occurred a single time. The top ten clones comprise 2% to 2.5% of the sample.

Participants in the prospective study were enrolled through a virtual design, were aged about 18 to 90 years, and lived in approximately 25 United States geographic areas. In the prospective study, participants were assigned to cohorts based on the clinical history participants reported in a screening survey and a study questionnaire. Each participant in the prospective study had whole blood, serum and a nasopharyngeal or oropharyngeal swab collected by mobile phlebotomists. Additional blood draws and questionnaires over an approximately 2-month period could optionally be provided by prospective study participants. Blood samples from the prospective study were shipped frozen or at room temperature prior to DNA extraction.

The chain uses TRBV12-3 or TRBV12-4 and TRBJ2-5; the D gene is perhaps TRBD1, on 6 matching bases. The clonotype originates from a woman aged 40-49 years with acute COVID-19. Sample: PBMCs or T cells enriched from blood (not recorded which). The CDR3 corresponds to CASSSGEQETQYF. The nucleotides are TGTGCCAGCAGTTCAGGGGAACAAGAGACCCAGTACTTC.